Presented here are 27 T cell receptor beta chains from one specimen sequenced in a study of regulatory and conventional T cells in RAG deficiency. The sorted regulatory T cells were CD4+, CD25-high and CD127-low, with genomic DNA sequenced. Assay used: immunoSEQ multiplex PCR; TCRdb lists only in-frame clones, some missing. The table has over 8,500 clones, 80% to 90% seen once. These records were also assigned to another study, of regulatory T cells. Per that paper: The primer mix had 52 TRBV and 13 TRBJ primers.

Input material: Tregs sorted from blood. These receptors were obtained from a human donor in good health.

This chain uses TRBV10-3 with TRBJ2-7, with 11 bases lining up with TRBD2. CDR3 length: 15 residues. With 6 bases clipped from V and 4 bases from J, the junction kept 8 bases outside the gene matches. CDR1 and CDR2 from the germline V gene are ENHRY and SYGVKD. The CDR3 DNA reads TGTGCCATCAGCCCAACTAGCGGGAGTCGGTACGAGCAGTACTTC. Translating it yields CAISPTSGSRYEQYF.

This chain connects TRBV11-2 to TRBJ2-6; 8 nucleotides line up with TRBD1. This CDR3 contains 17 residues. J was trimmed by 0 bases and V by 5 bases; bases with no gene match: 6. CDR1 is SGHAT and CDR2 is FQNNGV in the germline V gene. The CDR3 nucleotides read TGTGCCAGCAGCCCATGGACAGGGCACTCTGGGGCCAACGTCCTGACTTTC. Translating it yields CASSPWTGHSGANVLTF.

CDR3 loop: CASSGGGLGDSYNEQFF. The DNA for the CDR3 is TGTGCCAGTAGTGGAGGGGGACTAGGAGATTCCTACAATGAGCAGTTCTTC. This sequence joins TRBV19 and TRBJ2-1; the match to TRBD2 covers 8 bases. The V gene's germline CDR1 is LNHDA and CDR2 SQIVND (reference sequence). The CDR3 is made up of 17 amino acids. V lost 5 bases, J lost 1 base, and 10 bases stayed unmatched.

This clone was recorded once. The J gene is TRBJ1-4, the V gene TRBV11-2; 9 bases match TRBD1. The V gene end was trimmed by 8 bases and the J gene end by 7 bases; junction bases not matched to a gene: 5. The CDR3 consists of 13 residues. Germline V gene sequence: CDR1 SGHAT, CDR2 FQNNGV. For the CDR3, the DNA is TGTGCCAGCCGGACAGGGGTGGGTGAAAAACTGTTTTTT. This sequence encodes CASRTGVGEKLFF.

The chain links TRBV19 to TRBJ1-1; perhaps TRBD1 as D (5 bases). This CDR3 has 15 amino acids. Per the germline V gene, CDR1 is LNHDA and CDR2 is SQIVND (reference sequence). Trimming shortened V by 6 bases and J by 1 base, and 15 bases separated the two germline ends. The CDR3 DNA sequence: TGTGCCAGTAGGGTGGGGGGTTCTGAGAACACTGAAGCTTTCTTT. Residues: CASRVGGSENTEAFF. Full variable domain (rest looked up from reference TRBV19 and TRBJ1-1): DGGITQSPKYLFRKEGQNVTLSCEQNLNHDAMYWYRQDPGQGLRLIYYSQIVNDFQKGDIAEGYSVSREKKESFPLTVTSAQKNPTAFYLCASRVGGSENTEAFFGQGTRLTVV.

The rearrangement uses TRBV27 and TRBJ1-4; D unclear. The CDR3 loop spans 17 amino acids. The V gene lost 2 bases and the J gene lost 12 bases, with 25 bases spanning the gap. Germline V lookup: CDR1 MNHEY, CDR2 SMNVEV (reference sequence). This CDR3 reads CASSLGGLGGQPRELFF. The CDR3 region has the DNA TGTGCCAGCAGTTTAGGAGGGTTGGGAGGGCAGCCTCGGGAACTGTTTTTT.

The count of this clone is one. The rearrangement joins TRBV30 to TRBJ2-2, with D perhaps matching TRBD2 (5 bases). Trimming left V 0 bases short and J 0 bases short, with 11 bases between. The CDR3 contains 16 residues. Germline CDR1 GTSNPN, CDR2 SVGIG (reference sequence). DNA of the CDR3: TGTGCCTGGAGTGTAGGAGGAGGCGCGAACACCGGGGAGCTGTTTTTT. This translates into CAWSVGGGANTGELFF.

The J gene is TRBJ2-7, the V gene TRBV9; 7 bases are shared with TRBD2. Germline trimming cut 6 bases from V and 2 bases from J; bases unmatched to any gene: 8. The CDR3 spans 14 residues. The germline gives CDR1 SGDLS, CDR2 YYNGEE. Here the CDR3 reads CASTRGRDPYEQYF. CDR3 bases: TGTGCCAGCACCCGAGGGAGGGACCCCTACGAGCAGTACTTC.

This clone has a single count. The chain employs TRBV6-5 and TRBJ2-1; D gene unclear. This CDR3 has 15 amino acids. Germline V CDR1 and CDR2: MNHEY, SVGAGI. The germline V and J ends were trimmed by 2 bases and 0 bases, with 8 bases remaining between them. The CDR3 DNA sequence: TGTGCCAGCAGTTACGACTCAAGCTCCTACAATGAGCAGTTCTTC. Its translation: CASSYDSSSYNEQFF.

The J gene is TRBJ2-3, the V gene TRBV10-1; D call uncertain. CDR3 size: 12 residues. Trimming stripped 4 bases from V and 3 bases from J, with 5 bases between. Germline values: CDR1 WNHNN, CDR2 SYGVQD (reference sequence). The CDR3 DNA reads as TGCGCCAGCAGTGGACTGACAGATACGCAGTATTTT. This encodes CASSGLTDTQYF.

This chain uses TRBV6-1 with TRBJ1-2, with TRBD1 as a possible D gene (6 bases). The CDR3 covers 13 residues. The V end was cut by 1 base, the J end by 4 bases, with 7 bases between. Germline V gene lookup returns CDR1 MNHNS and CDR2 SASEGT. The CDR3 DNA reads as TGTGCCAGCAGTGAAGTGACAGGCTATGGCTACACCTTC. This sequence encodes CASSEVTGYGYTF.

CDR3 DNA: TGTGCCAGCAGCTTAGAAATAGGGAAGCAGTACTTC. Amino acids: CASSLEIGKQYF. The chain combines TRBV11-3 with TRBJ2-7; D remains ambiguous. The CDR3 extends over 12 amino acids. Trimming took off 0 bases at V and 8 bases at J, with 8 bases between the two ends. Germline CDR1 is SGHNT and CDR2 is YENEEA. The whole variable domain, remainder taken from reference TRBV11-3 and TRBJ2-7, is EAGVVQSPRYKIIEKKQPVAFWCNPISGHNTLYWYLQNLGQGPELLIRYENEEAVDDSQLPKDRFSAERLKGVDSTLKIQPAELGDSAVYLCASSLEIGKQYFGPGTRLTVT.

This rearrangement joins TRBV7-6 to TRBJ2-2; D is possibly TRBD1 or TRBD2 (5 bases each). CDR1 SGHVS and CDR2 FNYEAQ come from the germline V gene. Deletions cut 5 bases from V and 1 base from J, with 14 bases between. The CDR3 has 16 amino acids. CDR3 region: CASSPPGAQNTGELFF. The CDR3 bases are TGTGCCAGCAGCCCCCCCGGGGCTCAGAACACCGGGGAGCTGTTTTTT.

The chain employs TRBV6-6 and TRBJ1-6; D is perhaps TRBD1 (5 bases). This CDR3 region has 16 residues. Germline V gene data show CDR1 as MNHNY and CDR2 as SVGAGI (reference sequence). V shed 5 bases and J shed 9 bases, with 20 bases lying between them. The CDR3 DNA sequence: TGTGCCAGCAGTAACAGCCCCCAGCCGGGGGGTTCACCCCTCCACTTT. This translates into CASSNSPQPGGSPLHF.

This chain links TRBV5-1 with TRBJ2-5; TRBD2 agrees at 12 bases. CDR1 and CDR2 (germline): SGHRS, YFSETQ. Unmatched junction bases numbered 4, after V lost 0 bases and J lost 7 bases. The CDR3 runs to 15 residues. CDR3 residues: CASSLETSGSGTQYF. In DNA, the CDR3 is TGCGCCAGCAGCTTGGAGACTAGCGGGAGTGGGACCCAGTACTTC. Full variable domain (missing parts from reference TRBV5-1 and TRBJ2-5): KAGVTQTPRYLIKTRGQQVTLSCSPISGHRSVSWYQQTPGQGLQFLFEYFSETQRNKGNFPGRFSGRQFSNSRSEMNVSTLELGDSALYLCASSLETSGSGTQYFGPGTRLLVL.

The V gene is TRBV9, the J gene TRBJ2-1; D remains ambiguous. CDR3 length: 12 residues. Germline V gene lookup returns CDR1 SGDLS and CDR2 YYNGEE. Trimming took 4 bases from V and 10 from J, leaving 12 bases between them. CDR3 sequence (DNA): TGTGCCAGCAGCCCGGATAGCCTGGAGCAGTTCTTC. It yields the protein CASSPDSLEQFF.

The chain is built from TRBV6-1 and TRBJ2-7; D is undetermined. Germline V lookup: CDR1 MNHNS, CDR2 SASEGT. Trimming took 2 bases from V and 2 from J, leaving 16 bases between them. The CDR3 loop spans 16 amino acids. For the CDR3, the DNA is TGTGCCAGCAGTGAATCACAGCAGACCTTTCCCTACGAGCAGTACTTC. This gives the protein CASSESQQTFPYEQYF.

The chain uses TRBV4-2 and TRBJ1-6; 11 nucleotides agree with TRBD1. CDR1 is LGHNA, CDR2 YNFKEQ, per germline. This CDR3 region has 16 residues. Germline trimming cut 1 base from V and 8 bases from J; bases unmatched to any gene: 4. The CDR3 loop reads CASSQAEGQGDSPLHF. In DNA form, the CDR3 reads TGTGCCAGCAGCCAAGCTGAGGGACAGGGGGATTCACCCCTCCACTTT.

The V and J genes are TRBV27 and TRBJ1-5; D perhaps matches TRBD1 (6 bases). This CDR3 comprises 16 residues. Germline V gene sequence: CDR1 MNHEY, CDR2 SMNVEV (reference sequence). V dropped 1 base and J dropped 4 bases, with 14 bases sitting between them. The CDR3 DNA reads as TGTGCCAGCAGTTTATGGGGAGGAGGGGGAAATCAGCCCCAGCATTTT. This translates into CASSLWGGGGNQPQHF.

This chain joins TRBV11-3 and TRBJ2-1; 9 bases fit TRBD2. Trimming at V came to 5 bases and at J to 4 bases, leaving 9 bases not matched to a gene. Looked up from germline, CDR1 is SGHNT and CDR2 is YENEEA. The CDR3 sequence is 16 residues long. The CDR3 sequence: CASSPNSGRAYNEQFF. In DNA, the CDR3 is TGTGCCAGCAGCCCCAATAGCGGGAGAGCGTACAATGAGCAGTTCTTC.

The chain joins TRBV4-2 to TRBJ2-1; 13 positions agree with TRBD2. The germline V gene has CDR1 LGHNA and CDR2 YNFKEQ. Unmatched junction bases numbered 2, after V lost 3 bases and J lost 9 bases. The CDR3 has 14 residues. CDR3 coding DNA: TGTGCCAGCAGCCACGGACTAGCGGGGGCTGAGCAGTTCTTC. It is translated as CASSHGLAGAEQFF.

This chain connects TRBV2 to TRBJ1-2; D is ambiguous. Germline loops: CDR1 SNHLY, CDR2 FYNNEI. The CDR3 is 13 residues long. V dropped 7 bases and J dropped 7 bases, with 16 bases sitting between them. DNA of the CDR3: TGTGCCAGCACCGCCGGTAGAGGAAGTGGCTACACCTTC. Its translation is CASTAGRGSGYTF. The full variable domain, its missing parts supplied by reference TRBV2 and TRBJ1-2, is EPEVTQTPSHQVTQMGQEVILRCVPISNHLYFYWYRQILGQKVEFLVSFYNNEISEKSEIFDDQFSVERPDGSNFTLKIRSTKLEDSAMYFCASTAGRGSGYTFGSGTRLTVV.

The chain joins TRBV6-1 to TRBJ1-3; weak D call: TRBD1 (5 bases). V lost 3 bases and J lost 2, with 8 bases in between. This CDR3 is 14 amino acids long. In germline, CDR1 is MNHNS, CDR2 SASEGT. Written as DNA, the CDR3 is TGTGCCAGCAGTGACGGGGGTACTGGAAACACCATATATTTT. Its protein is CASSDGGTGNTIYF.

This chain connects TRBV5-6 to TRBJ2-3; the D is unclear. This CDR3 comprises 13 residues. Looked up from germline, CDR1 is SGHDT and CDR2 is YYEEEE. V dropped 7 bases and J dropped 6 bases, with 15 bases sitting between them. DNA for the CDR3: TGTGCCAGCCTCAGTGGGTCAGCGGATACGCAGTATTTT. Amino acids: CASLSGSADTQYF.

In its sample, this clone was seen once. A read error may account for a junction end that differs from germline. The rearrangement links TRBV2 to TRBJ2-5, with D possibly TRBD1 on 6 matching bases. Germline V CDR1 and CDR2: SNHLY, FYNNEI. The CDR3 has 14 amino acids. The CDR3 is CATSRDKSQETQYF. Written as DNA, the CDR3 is TGTGCCACCAGTAGGGACAAATCCCAAGAGACCCAGTACTTC.

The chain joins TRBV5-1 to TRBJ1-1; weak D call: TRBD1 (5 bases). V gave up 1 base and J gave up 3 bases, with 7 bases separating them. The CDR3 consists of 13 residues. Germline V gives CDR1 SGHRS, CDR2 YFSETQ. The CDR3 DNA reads TGCGCCAGCAGCTTGTGGGGGGACACTGAAGCTTTCTTT. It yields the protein CASSLWGDTEAFF.

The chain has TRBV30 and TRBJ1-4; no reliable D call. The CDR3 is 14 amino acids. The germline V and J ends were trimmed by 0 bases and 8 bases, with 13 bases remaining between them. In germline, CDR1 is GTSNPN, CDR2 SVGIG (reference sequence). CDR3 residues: CAWSVLGGREKLFF. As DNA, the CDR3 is TGTGCCTGGAGTGTATTAGGTGGGAGGGAAAAACTGTTTTTT.